One sample yielded the 12 T cell receptor beta chains listed below, sequenced in a study of OX40 agonist ivuxolimab in advanced cancers. The assay was immunoSEQ multiplex PCR, and TCRdb's table has in-frame clones only and misses some. The sample shows roughly 42,000 clones, around 93% of them seen only once. The sequenced sample was CD4+ or CD8+ T cells sorted from blood, obtained in a trial of the OX40 agonist ivuxolimab. These receptors were obtained from an adult with an advanced solid tumor such as melanoma, head and neck, liver or kidney cancer.

The gene calls are TRBV2 and TRBJ2-7, with 7 bases fitting TRBD2. The CDR3 has 15 residues. J gave up 0 bases and V 3 bases, and 5 bases lay outside the gene matches. CDR1 and CDR2 from the germline V gene are SNHLY and FYNNEI. CDR3 loop: CASSEPRENSYEQYF. CDR3 nucleotides: TGTGCCAGCAGTGAGCCGCGGGAGAACTCCTACGAGCAGTACTTC.

This sequence joins TRBV19 and TRBJ2-1; weak D call: TRBD1 (6 bases). The CDR3 is made up of 13 amino acids. Trimming took 7 bases from V and 1 from J, leaving 8 bases between them. Germline CDR1 LNHDA, CDR2 SQIVND (reference sequence). The CDR3 loop reads CASMDRSYNEQFF. CDR3 bases: TGTGCCAGTATGGACAGATCCTACAATGAGCAGTTCTTC.

The rearrangement links TRBV6-6 to TRBJ2-7; 7 bases align to TRBD1. The CDR3 has 13 amino acids. Germline CDR1 is MNHNY and CDR2 is SVGAGI (reference sequence). V dropped 2 bases and J dropped 3; count of bases not matched to a gene: 1. The CDR3 protein is CASSYDRDYEQYF. The CDR3 coding sequence is TGTGCCAGCAGTTACGACAGGGACTACGAGCAGTACTTC.

This clone showed up just a few times. This rearrangement joins TRBV4-3 to TRBJ1-3; no firm D call. V was clipped by 0 bases and J by 9 bases, with 12 bases between them. The CDR3 sequence is 14 residues long. Germline CDR1 LGHNA, CDR2 YSLEER. Written as DNA, the CDR3 is TGCGCCAGCAGCCAAGATCTGGTGCTCAGCACCATATATTTT. As protein: CASSQDLVLSTIYF.

This sequence joins TRBV5-5 and TRBJ2-7, with a weak D call TRBD2 (7 bases). The CDR3 spans 14 residues. Per the germline V gene, CDR1 is SGHKS and CDR2 is YYEKEE (reference sequence). V was cut by 2 bases and J by 4 bases, with 13 bases left in between. The CDR3 DNA follows: TGTGCCAGCAGCTTTGGGGGGGCTTCGTACGAGCAGTACTTC. Amino acid sequence: CASSFGGASYEQYF.

This rearrangement joins TRBV7-3 to TRBJ2-1; perhaps TRBD2 as D (6 bases). Looked up from germline, CDR1 is SGHTA and CDR2 is FQGTGA. The length of the CDR3 is 15 residues. Trimming took off 3 bases at V and 0 bases at J, with 9 bases between the two ends. CDR3 protein: CASSFRGLSYNEQFF. The CDR3 nucleotides are TGTGCCAGCAGCTTTAGGGGACTCTCCTACAATGAGCAGTTCTTC.

The CDR3, as DNA: TGTGCCGCCGGACGGCCCACCTTC. It is translated as CAAGRPTF. The V call is TRBV30, the J call TRBJ1-2; D ambiguous. Trimming removed 8 bases from V and 13 bases from J, with 11 bases in between. The germline CDR1 and CDR2 sequences are GTSNPN and SVGIG (reference sequence). CDR3 length: 8 residues.

This clone has only a few counts. This rearrangement joins TRBV20-1 to TRBJ1-1; a weak D match, TRBD1 (5 bases). The V gene lost 1 base and the J gene lost 11 bases, with 11 bases spanning the gap. The germline V gene has CDR1 DFQATT and CDR2 SNEGSKA (reference sequence). This CDR3 spans 11 amino acids. CDR3 sequence: CSARVGRDAFF. The CDR3 bases are TGCAGTGCTAGAGTGGGCAGGGACGCTTTCTTT.

The gene calls are TRBV27 and TRBJ2-1, with D perhaps TRBD1 or TRBD2 (5 bases each). V lost 3 bases and J lost 6, with 12 bases in between. Germline CDR1 and CDR2: MNHEY and SMNVEV (reference sequence). The CDR3 totals 14 residues. CDR3 loop: CASSLVWGSNEQFF. The CDR3 nucleotides read TGTGCCAGCAGTTTGGTTTGGGGGAGCAATGAGCAGTTCTTC.

This sequence joins TRBV30 and TRBJ2-5; D gene unclear. Trimming pared 2 bases from V and 5 bases from J, leaving 15 bases between. The CDR3 length is 14 residues. Germline V gives CDR1 GTSNPN, CDR2 SVGIG (reference sequence). The CDR3 DNA follows: TGTGCCTGGAGTTCTAGGGCCCTGGGGGAGACCCAGTACTTC. Amino acids: CAWSSRALGETQYF.

The chain carries TRBV7-9 and TRBJ1-1; no clear D. Germline V lookup: CDR1 SEHNR, CDR2 FQNEAQ (reference sequence). The germline V and J ends were trimmed by 2 bases and 6 bases, with 10 bases remaining between them. The CDR3 contains 13 residues. The CDR3 protein is CASSLSTGAEAFF. The CDR3 DNA sequence: TGTGCCAGCAGCTTATCCACTGGCGCTGAAGCTTTCTTT. Combining the CDR3 with reference TRBV7-9 and TRBJ1-1 gives the whole variable domain DTGVSQNPRHKITKRGQNVTFRCDPISEHNRLYWYRQTLGQGPEFLTYFQNEAQLEKSRLLSDRFSAERPKGSFSTLEIQRTEQGDSAMYLCASSLSTGAEAFFGQGTRLTVV.

This chain uses TRBV29-1 with TRBJ2-7, with 7 bases identical to TRBD1. Germline V lookup: CDR1 SQVTM, CDR2 ANQGSEA. This CDR3 is built from 14 residues. Trimming removed 7 bases from V and 0 bases from J; junction bases left unmatched: 9. The CDR3 DNA is TGCAGCGCCCTCGCACAGGGGAACTCCTACGAGCAGTACTTC. This codes for CSALAQGNSYEQYF.